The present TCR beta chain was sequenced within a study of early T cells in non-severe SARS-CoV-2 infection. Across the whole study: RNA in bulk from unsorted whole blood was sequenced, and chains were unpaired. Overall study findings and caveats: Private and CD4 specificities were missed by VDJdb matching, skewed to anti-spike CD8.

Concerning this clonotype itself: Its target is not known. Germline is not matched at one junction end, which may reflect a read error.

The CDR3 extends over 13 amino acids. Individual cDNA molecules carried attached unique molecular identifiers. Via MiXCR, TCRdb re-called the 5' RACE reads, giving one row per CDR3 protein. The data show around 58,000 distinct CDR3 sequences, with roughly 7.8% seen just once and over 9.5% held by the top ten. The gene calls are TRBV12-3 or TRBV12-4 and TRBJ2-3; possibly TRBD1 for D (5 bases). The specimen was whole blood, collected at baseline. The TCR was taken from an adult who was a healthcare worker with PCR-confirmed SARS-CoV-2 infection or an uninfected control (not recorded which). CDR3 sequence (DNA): TGTGCCAACAGTTTTTCAGGGACAGATACGCAGTATTTT. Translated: CANSFSGTDTQYF.